This TCR beta chain was obtained from a study of somatic mutations in cytotoxic T cells in rheumatoid arthritis. Overall study: The researchers flow-sorted some T-cell populations stained with V beta antibodies and got nearly 100% purity, and these included V beta1+ cells sequenced for TCRB.

V dropped 7 bases and J dropped 13; count of bases not matched to a gene: 6. The CDR3 consists of 13 residues. Germline V gene data show CDR1 as MNHEY and CDR2 as SMNVEV (reference sequence). Repertoires were generated with immunoSEQ multiplex PCR, while TCRdb's copy carries only in-frame clones and drops some. The sample lists approximately 11,000 clones, approximately 73% occurring once. Female donors made up roughly 50% of the healthy controls, blood donors whose median age was about 59 years (range roughly 20-75). The rearrangement joins TRBV27 to TRBJ2-1, with 14 bases identical to TRBD2. The sample taken for sequencing was CD8+ T cells sorted from blood. The clonotype comes from a woman aged 40 to 49 in good health. The CDR3 loop is CASNGLAGGPQFF. The CDR3 DNA is TGTGCCAGCAATGGACTAGCGGGAGGCCCACAGTTCTTC.